This T cell receptor (beta chain) was identified during a study of blood T cell repertoires in COVID-19. Study information: Sites in the United States, Italy and Spain provided acute and convalescent COVID-19 samples. Sources were T cells, B-cell-depleted T cells, or PBMCs; the material itself was cDNA or gDNA.

In the original processing: Reference gene primers were amplified, and this amplification served to estimate nucleated cell counts. The table came from immunoSEQ multiplex PCR; TCRdb's copy has only in-frame clones and leaves some out. D and trimming come from the DNA, and the V and J calls and clone size come from that table. Found here are 100,000 or so clones, about 93% of them singletons; the top ten hold 3% to 4%. Trimming removed 3 bases from V and 5 bases from J; junction bases left unmatched: 9. Germline CDR1 is GTSNPN and CDR2 is SVGIG (reference sequence). The CDR3 has 14 residues. The sequenced material came from peripheral blood. The clonotype comes from a woman between 50 and 59 years old in a cohort sampled during active COVID-19. The chain combines TRBV30 with TRBJ2-7, with 8 bases aligning to TRBD1. This CDR3 is CAWSRGLPGNEQYF. The CDR3 coding sequence is TGTGCCTGGAGCAGGGGGCTGCCCGGGAACGAGCAGTACTTC.